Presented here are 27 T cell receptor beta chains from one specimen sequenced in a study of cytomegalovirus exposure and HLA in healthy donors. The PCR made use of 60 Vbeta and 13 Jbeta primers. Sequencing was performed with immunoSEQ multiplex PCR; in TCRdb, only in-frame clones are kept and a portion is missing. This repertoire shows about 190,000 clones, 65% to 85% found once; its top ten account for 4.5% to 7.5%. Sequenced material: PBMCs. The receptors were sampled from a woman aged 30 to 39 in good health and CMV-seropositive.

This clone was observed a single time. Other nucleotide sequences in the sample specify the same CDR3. The CDR3 loop reads CASSERGGAEAFF. For the CDR3, the DNA is TGTGCCAGCAGTGAAAGGGGAGGGGCTGAAGCTTTCTTT. The V call is TRBV6-1, the J call TRBJ1-1, with D possibly matching TRBD1 (5 bases). This CDR3 has 13 amino acids. V shed 2 bases and J shed 6 bases, with 10 bases lying between them. CDR1 and CDR2 from the germline V gene are MNHNS and SASEGT.

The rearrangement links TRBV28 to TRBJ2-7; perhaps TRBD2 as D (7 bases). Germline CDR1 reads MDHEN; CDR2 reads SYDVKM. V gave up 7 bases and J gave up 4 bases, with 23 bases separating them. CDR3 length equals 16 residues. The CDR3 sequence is CASTSVWREGGYEQYF. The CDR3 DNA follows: TGTGCCAGCACCTCGGTTTGGAGGGAGGGGGGGTACGAGCAGTACTTC. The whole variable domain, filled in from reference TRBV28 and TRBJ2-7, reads DVKVTQSSRYLVKRTGEKVFLECVQDMDHENMFWYRQDPGLGLRLIYFSYDVKMKEKGDIPEGYSVSREKKERFSLILESASTNQTSMYLCASTSVWREGGYEQYFGPGTRLTVT.

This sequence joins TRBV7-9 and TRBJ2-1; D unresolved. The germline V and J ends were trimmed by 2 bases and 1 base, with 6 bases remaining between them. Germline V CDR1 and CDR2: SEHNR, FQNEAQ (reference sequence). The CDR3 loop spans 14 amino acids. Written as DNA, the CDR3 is TGTGCCAGCAGCTTAAGTCAGTCCTACAATGAGCAGTTCTTC. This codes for CASSLSQSYNEQFF.

CDR3 protein: CASSLRSGSSGTEAFF. In DNA, the CDR3 is TGTGCCAGCAGTTTAAGATCGGGGTCCTCCGGCACTGAAGCTTTCTTT. The rearrangement uses TRBV28 and TRBJ1-1; D is unclear. The V end was cut by 2 bases, the J end by 4 bases, with 17 bases between. The CDR3 loop spans 16 amino acids. The V gene's germline CDR1 is MDHEN and CDR2 SYDVKM.

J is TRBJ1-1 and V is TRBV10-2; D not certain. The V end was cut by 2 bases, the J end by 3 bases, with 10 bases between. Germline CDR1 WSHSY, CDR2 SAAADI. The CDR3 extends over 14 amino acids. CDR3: CASSENPGDTEAFF. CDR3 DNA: TGCGCCAGCAGTGAGAACCCCGGGGACACTGAAGCTTTCTTT.

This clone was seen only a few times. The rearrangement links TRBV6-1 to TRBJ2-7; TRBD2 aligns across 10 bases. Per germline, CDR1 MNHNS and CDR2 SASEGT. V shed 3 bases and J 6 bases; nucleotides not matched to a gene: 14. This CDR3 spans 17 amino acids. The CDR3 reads CASSDPSSGGPLAEQYF. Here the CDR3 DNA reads TGTGCCAGCAGTGACCCCTCTAGCGGGGGACCTCTCGCCGAGCAGTACTTC.

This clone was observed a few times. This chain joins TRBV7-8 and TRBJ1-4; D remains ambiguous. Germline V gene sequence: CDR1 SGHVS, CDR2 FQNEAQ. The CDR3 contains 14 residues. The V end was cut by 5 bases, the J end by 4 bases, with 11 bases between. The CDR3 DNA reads TGTGCCAGCAGCCTGAGGCTAGTTAATGAAAAACTGTTTTTT. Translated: CASSLRLVNEKLFF.

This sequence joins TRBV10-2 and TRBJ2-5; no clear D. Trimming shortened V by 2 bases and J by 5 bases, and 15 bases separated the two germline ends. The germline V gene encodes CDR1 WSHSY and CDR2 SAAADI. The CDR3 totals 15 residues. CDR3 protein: CASSEVASVFETQYF. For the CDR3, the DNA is TGCGCCAGCAGTGAGGTAGCTAGTGTGTTCGAGACCCAGTACTTC.

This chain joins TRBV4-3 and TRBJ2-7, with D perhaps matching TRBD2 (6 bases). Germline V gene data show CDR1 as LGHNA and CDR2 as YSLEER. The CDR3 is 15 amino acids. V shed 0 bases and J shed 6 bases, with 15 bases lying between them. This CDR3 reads CASSQDGGKGSEQYF. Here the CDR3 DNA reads TGCGCCAGCAGCCAAGACGGGGGAAAGGGCAGCGAGCAGTACTTC.

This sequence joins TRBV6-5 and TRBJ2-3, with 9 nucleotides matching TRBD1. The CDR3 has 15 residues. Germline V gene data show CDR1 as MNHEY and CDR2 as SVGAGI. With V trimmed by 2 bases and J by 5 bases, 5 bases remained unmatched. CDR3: CASSYKGQGGDTQYF. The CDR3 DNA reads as TGTGCCAGCAGTTACAAGGGACAGGGTGGAGATACGCAGTATTTT.

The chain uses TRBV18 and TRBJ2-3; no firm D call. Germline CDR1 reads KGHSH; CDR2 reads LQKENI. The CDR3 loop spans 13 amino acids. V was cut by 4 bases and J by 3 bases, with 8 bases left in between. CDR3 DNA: TGTGCCAGCTCACAAATTCGGACAGATACGCAGTATTTT. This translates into CASSQIRTDTQYF.

The CDR3 DNA reads TGTGCCAGCAGCTTATCTGTAACCTACGAGCAGTACTTC. Translating it yields CASSLSVTYEQYF. The genes are TRBV7-9 and TRBJ2-7; no firm D call. V was cut by 2 bases and J by 2 bases, with 7 bases left in between. From germline, CDR1 is SEHNR and CDR2 FQNEAQ (reference sequence). The CDR3 is made up of 13 amino acids.

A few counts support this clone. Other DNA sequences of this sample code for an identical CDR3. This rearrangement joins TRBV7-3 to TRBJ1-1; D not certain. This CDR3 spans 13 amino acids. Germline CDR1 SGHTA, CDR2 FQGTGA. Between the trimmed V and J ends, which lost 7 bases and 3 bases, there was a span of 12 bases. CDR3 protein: CASTPGRDTEAFF. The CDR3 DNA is TGTGCCAGCACCCCGGGGAGGGACACTGAAGCTTTCTTT.

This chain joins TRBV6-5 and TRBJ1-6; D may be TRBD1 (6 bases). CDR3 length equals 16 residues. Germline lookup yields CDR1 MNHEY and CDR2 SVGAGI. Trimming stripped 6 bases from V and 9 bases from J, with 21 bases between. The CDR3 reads CASRYKSTGASSPLHF. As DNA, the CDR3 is TGTGCCAGCAGGTACAAGTCGACAGGTGCGAGTTCACCCCTCCACTTT.

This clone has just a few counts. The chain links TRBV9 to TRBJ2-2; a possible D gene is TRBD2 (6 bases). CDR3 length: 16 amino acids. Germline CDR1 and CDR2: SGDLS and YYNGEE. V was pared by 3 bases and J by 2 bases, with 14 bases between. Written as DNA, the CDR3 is TGTGCCAGCAGCGGCCCGGGTAGCGGAAACACCGGGGAGCTGTTTTTT. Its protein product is CASSGPGSGNTGELFF. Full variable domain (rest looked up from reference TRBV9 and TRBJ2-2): DSGVTQTPKHLITATGQRVTLRCSPRSGDLSVYWYQQSLDQGLQFLIQYYNGEERAKGNILERFSAQQFPDLHSELNLSSLELGDSALYFCASSGPGSGNTGELFFGEGSRLTVL.

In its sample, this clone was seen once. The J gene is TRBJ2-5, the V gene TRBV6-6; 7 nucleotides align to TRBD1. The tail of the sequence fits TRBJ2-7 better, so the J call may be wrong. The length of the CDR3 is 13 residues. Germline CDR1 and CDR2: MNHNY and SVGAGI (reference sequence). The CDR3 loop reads CASTWDRTYEQYF. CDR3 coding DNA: TGTGCCAGCACCTGGGACAGAACCTACGAGCAGTACTTC.

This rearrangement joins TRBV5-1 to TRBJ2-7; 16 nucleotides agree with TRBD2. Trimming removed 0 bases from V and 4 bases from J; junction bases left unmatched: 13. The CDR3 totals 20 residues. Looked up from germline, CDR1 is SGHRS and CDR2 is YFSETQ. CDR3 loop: CASSLASGGLAGGMRYEQYF. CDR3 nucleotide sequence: TGCGCCAGCAGCTTGGCCTCTGGGGGACTAGCGGGAGGGATGAGGTACGAGCAGTACTTC.

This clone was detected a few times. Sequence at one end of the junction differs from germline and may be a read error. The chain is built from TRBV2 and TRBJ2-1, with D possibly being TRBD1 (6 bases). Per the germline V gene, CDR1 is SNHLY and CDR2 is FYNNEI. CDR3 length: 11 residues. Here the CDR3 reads CASSADSAGLF. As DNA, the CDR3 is TGTGCCAGCAGTGCGGACAGCGCAGGGCTCTTC. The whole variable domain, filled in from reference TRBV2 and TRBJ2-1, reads EPEVTQTPSHQVTQMGQEVILRCVPISNHLYFYWYRQILGQKVEFLVSFYNNEISEKSEIFDDQFSVERPDGSNFTLKIRSTKLEDSAMYFCASSADSAGLFGPGTRLTVL.

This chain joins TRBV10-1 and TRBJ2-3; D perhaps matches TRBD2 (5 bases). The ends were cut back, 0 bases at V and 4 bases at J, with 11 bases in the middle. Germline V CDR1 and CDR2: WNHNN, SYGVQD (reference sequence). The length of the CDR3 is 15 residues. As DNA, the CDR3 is TGCGCCAGCAGTGAGTCGGGTGGGAGATCAGATACGCAGTATTTT. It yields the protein CASSESGGRSDTQYF.

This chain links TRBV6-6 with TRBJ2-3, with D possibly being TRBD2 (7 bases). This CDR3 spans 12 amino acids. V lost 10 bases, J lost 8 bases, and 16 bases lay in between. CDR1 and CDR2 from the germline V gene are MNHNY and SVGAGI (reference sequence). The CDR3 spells CATKEGGGTQYF. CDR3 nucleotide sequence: TGTGCCACCAAGGAAGGGGGGGGTACGCAGTATTTT.

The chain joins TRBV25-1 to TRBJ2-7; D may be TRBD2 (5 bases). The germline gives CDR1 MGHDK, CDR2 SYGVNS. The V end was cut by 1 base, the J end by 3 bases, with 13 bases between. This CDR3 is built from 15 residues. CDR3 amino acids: CASSESGTRGYEQYF. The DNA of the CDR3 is TGTGCCAGCAGTGAATCTGGAACCCGGGGCTACGAGCAGTACTTC.

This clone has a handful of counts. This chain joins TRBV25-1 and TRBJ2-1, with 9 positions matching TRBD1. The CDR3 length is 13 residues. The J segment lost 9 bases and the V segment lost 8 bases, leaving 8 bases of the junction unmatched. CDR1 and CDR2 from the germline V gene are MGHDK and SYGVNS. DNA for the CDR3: TGTGCCAGCCAGGGGACAGGGTGGGGTGAGCAGTTCTTC. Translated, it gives CASQGTGWGEQFF.

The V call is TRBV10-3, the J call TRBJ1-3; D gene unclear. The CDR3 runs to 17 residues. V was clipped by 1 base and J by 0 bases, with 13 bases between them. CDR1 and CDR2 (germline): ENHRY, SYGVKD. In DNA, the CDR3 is TGTGCCATCAGTGAGTATGCCCCTCACAGCTCTGGAAACACCATATATTTT. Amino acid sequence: CAISEYAPHSSGNTIYF.

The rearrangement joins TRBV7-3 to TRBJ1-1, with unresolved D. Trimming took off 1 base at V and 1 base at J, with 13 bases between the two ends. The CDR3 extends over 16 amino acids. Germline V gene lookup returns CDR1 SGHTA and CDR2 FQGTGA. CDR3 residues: CASSLRHQSPNTEAFF. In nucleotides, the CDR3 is TGTGCCAGCAGCTTAAGACACCAAAGCCCGAACACTGAAGCTTTCTTT.

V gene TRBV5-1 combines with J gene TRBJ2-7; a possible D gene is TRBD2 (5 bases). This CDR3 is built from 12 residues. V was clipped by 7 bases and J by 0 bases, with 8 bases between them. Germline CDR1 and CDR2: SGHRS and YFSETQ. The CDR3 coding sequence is TGCGCCAGCGCCGAGGGCTCCTACGAGCAGTACTTC. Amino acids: CASAEGSYEQYF.

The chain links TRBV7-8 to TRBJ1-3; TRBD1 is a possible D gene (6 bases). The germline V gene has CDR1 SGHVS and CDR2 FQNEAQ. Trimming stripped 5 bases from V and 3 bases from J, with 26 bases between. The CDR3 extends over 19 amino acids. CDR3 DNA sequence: TGTGCCAGCAGCCTTTTGGCGGTTGGGGGGGGGCGTAATGGAAACACCATATATTTT. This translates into CASSLLAVGGGRNGNTIYF.

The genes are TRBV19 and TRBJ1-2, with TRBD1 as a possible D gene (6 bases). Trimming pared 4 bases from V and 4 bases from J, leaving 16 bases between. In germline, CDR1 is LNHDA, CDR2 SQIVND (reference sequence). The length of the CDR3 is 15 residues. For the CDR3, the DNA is TGTGCCAGTAGTAGTGGGACATCCACTTTCTATGGCTACACCTTC. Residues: CASSSGTSTFYGYTF.